The present T cell receptor (beta chain) was sequenced within a study of post-analysis software for immune sequencing data. Study background: The disease courses spanned relapsing-remitting, secondary progressive and progressive-relapsing forms of multiple sclerosis.

Trimming cost V 6 bases and J 1 base, with 12 bases left between them. This CDR3 has 14 amino acids. Note on this clonotype: Antigen: not known.

The TCR beta cDNA libraries contained unique molecular identifiers. In TCRdb, the PCR reads were re-called with MiXCR into one record per CDR3 protein. The sample lists 160,000 or so distinct CDR3 sequences, 35% to 40% seen once, with over 25% in the top ten. Findings and limits, study-wide: Included in a set of about 5 TRBV segments more frequent in patients than controls were TRBV5-6, TRBV5-1 and TRBV20-1. Normalized Chao1 diversity was significantly reduced in patients versus controls.

This clonotype originated in a girl aged 5-17 years with multiple sclerosis. The specimen was blood, collected after autologous hematopoietic stem cell transplantation. The rearrangement links TRBV12-3 or TRBV12-4 to TRBJ2-5; D unclear. The CDR3 protein is CASRYEMAQETQYF. CDR3 coding DNA: TGTGCCAGCAGGTATGAGATGGCCCAAGAGACCCAGTACTTC.